The TCR beta chain described here comes from a study of cytomegalovirus exposure and HLA in healthy donors. Use of 60 Vbeta and 13 Jbeta primers characterized the PCR. Measured with immunoSEQ multiplex PCR; TCRdb has only the in-frame clones, and not every one. The sample consists of roughly 77,000 clones, roughly two thirds of them appearing once. Germline V gene sequence: CDR1 ENHRY, CDR2 SYGVKD. Trimming shortened V by 0 bases and J by 4 bases, and 9 bases separated the two germline ends. The CDR3 totals 15 residues. This clonotype was obtained from a woman aged 45 to 65 in good health and CMV-seropositive. The genes are TRBV10-3 and TRBJ1-4; D gene ambiguous. The specimen sequenced was PBMCs. CDR3 residues: CAISESYSLNEKLFF. The CDR3 DNA follows: TGTGCCATCAGTGAGTCTTACAGTCTTAATGAAAAACTGTTTTTT.